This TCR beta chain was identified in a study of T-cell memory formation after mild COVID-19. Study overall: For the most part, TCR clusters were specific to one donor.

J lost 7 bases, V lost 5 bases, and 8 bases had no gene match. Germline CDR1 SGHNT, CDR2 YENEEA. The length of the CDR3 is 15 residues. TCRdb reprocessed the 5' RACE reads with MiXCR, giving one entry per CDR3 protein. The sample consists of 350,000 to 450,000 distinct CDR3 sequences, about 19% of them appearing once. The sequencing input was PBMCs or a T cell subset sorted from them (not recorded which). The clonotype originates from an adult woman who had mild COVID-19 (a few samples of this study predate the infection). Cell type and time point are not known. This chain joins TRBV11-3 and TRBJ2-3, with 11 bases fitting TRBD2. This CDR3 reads CASSPGGTSGNTQYF. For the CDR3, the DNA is TGTGCCAGCAGCCCGGGCGGGACTAGCGGAAATACGCAGTATTTT.